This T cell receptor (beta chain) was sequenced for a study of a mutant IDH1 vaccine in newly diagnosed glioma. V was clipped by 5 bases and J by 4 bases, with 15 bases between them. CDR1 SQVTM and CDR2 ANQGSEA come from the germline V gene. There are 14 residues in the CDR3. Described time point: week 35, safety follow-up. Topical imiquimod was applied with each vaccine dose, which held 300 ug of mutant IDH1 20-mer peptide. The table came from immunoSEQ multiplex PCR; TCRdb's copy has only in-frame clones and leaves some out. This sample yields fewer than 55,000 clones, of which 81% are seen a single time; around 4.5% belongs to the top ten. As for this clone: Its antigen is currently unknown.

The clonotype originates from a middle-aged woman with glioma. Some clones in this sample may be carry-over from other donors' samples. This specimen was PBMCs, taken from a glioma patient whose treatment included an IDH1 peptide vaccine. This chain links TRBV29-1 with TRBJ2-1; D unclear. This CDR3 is CSVRTGSSYNEQFF. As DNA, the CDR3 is TGCAGCGTTCGTACCGGGTCCTCATACAATGAGCAGTTCTTC.